This passage covers 18 T cell receptor beta chains from one sample sequenced in a study of T cell clones after liver transplantation. Sequencing used immunoSEQ multiplex PCR; TCRdb keeps in-frame clones, though not all of them. The table lists roughly 55,000 clones, approximately 84% of them singletons. The sequences come from CD4+ T cells from blood, collected before liver transplant. The origin of the receptors is a human donor who received a liver transplant.

V is TRBV5-4 and J is TRBJ2-5; 7 bases are a match to TRBD2. Trimming took 0 bases from V and 7 from J; bases not matched to a gene: 3. CDR1 is SGHNT, CDR2 YYREEE, per germline (reference sequence). The CDR3 runs to 13 residues. CDR3 protein: CASSLAASGTQYF. The CDR3 nucleotides are TGTGCCAGCAGCTTGGCAGCTAGCGGGACCCAGTACTTC.

By share, this clone ranks as medium-sized (0.01 to 0.1%). The chain carries TRBV29-1 and TRBJ2-3; the match to TRBD1 covers 10 bases. With V trimmed by 4 bases and J by 6 bases, 7 bases remained unmatched. In germline, CDR1 is SQVTM, CDR2 ANQGSEA. The CDR3 sequence is 14 residues long. The CDR3 DNA is TGCAGCGTTGTCAGAGACAGGGGGCCCGATACGCAGTATTTT. It translates to CSVVRDRGPDTQYF.

The chain recombines TRBV4-2 with TRBJ1-1; unclear D gene. CDR1 is LGHNA, CDR2 YNFKEQ, per germline. V was clipped by 0 bases and J by 1 base, with 9 bases between them. This CDR3 has 15 amino acids. For the CDR3, the DNA is TGTGCCAGCAGCCAAGATCGGTTTGCGAACACTGAAGCTTTCTTT. Protein product: CASSQDRFANTEAFF.

The rearrangement joins TRBV6-6 to TRBJ2-3; TRBD1 aligns across 9 bases. Germline-derived CDR1 and CDR2 are MNHNY and SVGAGI (reference sequence). V trimming: 4 bases; J trimming: 5 bases; junction bases outside the gene matches: 7. The CDR3 loop spans 15 amino acids. The CDR3: CASSSTTGGQDTQYF. In nucleotides, the CDR3 is TGTGCCAGCAGTTCAACGACAGGGGGTCAAGATACGCAGTATTTT.

In this sample, this clone turned up once. The CDR3 loop reads CATSRVGTDTQYF. The DNA for the CDR3 is TGTGCCACCAGCAGAGTAGGGACAGATACGCAGTATTTT. The genes are TRBV15 and TRBJ2-3, with unresolved D. Germline V gene data show CDR1 as LNHNV and CDR2 as YYDKDF (reference sequence). This CDR3 contains 13 residues. V lost 1 base, J lost 3 bases, and 5 bases lay in between.

The sample holds a few counts of this clone. The chain carries TRBV18 and TRBJ1-5; D possibly corresponds to TRBD1 (6 bases). The germline V gene has CDR1 KGHSH and CDR2 LQKENI. The CDR3 is 15 amino acids. V lost 5 bases to trimming and J lost 1 base, with 12 bases between them. As DNA, the CDR3 is TGTGCCAGCTCAACAGCTCAGGGGAGCAATCAGCCCCAGCATTTT. This translates into CASSTAQGSNQPQHF.

The chain carries TRBV7-2 and TRBJ2-7; 7 bases fit TRBD1. Unmatched junction bases numbered 5, after V lost 1 base and J lost 2 bases. Germline V gene data show CDR1 as SGHTA and CDR2 as FQGNSA. This CDR3 contains 15 residues. DNA for the CDR3: TGTACCAGCAGCTTAGGAGGGCAGGGGGCCTACGAGCAGTACTTC. Amino acids: CTSSLGGQGAYEQYF.

The J gene is TRBJ1-4, the V gene TRBV7-8; D gene unclear. V lost 5 bases, J lost 2 bases, and 15 bases lay in between. CDR1 and CDR2 (germline): SGHVS, FQNEAQ. CDR3 length: 16 residues. As DNA, the CDR3 is TGTGCCAGCAGCGTTGGAGGTTACTCCACTAATGAAAAACTGTTTTTT. It encodes CASSVGGYSTNEKLFF.

The chain joins TRBV5-8 to TRBJ1-5, with TRBD1 matching over 9 bases. CDR3 length equals 16 residues. The J segment lost 7 bases and the V segment lost 4 bases, leaving 12 bases of the junction unmatched. Germline CDR1 is SGHTS and CDR2 is YDEGEE. The DNA for the CDR3 is TGTGCCAGCAGCCCCGGGCTACAGGGGGCAACCCAGCCCCAGCATTTT. Residues: CASSPGLQGATQPQHF.

This clone was detected once. The rearrangement joins TRBV4-1 to TRBJ2-7; D is possibly TRBD2 (7 bases). CDR1 and CDR2 from the germline V gene are MGHRA and YSYEKL. This CDR3 has 14 residues. Trimming shortened V by 4 bases and J by 3 bases, and 13 bases separated the two germline ends. The CDR3 protein is CASSRGGAVYEQYF. CDR3 nucleotides: TGCGCCAGCAGCCGGGGGGGGGCAGTCTACGAGCAGTACTTC.

The gene calls are TRBV21-1 and TRBJ2-1. TRBV21-1 is reported as a pseudogene. The CDR3 spans 15 residues. CDR3 amino acids: CASSLKWAIRDEQFF. CDR3 nucleotides: TGTGCCAGCAGCCTAAAGTGGGCCATAAGGGATGAGCAGTTCTTC.

The chain joins TRBV5-8 to TRBJ2-5, with a possible D match to TRBD2 (6 bases). The ends were cut back, 4 bases at V and 5 bases at J, with 18 bases in the middle. The CDR3 contains 15 residues. From germline, CDR1 is SGHTS and CDR2 YDEGEE. The CDR3 is CASSHYGRGSETQYF. CDR3 nucleotide sequence: TGTGCCAGCAGCCACTATGGGCGGGGTAGTGAGACCCAGTACTTC.

The chain has TRBV7-9 and TRBJ2-3; D not resolved. This CDR3 contains 12 residues. V was clipped by 2 bases and J by 6 bases, with 6 bases between them. Germline CDR1 is SEHNR and CDR2 is FQNEAQ (reference sequence). The DNA of the CDR3 is TGTGCCAGCAGCTTAAAGGTGGATACGCAGTATTTT. It encodes CASSLKVDTQYF.

The rearrangement links TRBV30 to TRBJ2-5; TRBD2 matches 11 bases. V shed 0 bases and J 1 base; nucleotides not matched to a gene: 7. CDR3 length equals 17 residues. Germline V CDR1 and CDR2: GTSNPN, SVGIG (reference sequence). As DNA, the CDR3 is TGTGCCTGGAGTGTACAAAGAACTAGCGGGAGCCAAGAGACCCAGTACTTC. As protein: CAWSVQRTSGSQETQYF.

The V gene is TRBV28, the J gene TRBJ2-2; no clear D gene. V was pared by 6 bases and J by 2 bases, with 13 bases between. CDR3 length: 15 residues. Germline CDR1 reads MDHEN; CDR2 reads SYDVKM. CDR3 sequence: CASRETNGNTGELFF. DNA for the CDR3: TGTGCCAGCAGGGAGACGAACGGAAACACCGGGGAGCTGTTTTTT.

Only a few counts were recorded for this clone. The chain has TRBV27 and TRBJ2-1; 8 bases agree with TRBD2. The CDR3 spans 15 residues. Unmatched junction bases numbered 4, after V lost 2 bases and J lost 4 bases. The germline V gene has CDR1 MNHEY and CDR2 SMNVEV (reference sequence). The CDR3 region is CASSLLASGYNEQFF. CDR3 DNA: TGTGCCAGCAGTTTACTCGCTAGCGGGTACAATGAGCAGTTCTTC.

This clone is a singleton in its sample. The gene calls are TRBV10-3 and TRBJ1-2; D not certain. Germline CDR1 and CDR2: ENHRY and SYGVKD. Deletions cut 2 bases from V and 1 base from J, with 11 bases between. The length of the CDR3 is 15 residues. CDR3 coding DNA: TGTGCCATCAGTGAGCACAAAGGAGATAACTATGGCTACACCTTC. Translating gives CAISEHKGDNYGYTF.

The gene calls are TRBV5-1 and TRBJ2-3; no clear D gene. V was clipped by 3 bases and J by 0 bases, with 11 bases between them. Germline loops: CDR1 SGHRS, CDR2 YFSETQ. This CDR3 comprises 15 residues. Here the CDR3 reads CASSSATSSTDTQYF. DNA of the CDR3: TGCGCCAGCAGCTCGGCGACAAGTAGCACAGATACGCAGTATTTT. Filled out from reference TRBV5-1 and TRBJ2-3, the complete variable domain reads KAGVTQTPRYLIKTRGQQVTLSCSPISGHRSVSWYQQTPGQGLQFLFEYFSETQRNKGNFPGRFSGRQFSNSRSEMNVSTLELGDSALYLCASSSATSSTDTQYFGPGTRLTVL.